This record looks at one TCR beta chain sequence and its context. These data originate in a study of blood T cell repertoires in COVID-19. Across the whole study: COVID-19 samples collected from the United States, Italy and Spain covered acute and convalescent phases. Sources were T cells, B-cell-depleted T cells, or PBMCs; the material itself was cDNA or gDNA.

Only in-frame clones appear in the TCRdb table, and some are missing; sequencing was by immunoSEQ multiplex PCR. The sample has some 180,000 clones, about 88% seen once; the top ten hold around 2%. CDR1 and CDR2 from the germline V gene are SGHNT and YYREEE (reference sequence). Trimming shortened V by 0 bases and J by 3 bases, and 13 bases separated the two germline ends. The CDR3 runs to 15 residues. This rearrangement joins TRBV5-4 to TRBJ2-7; D unresolved. Input material: peripheral blood. The sequence came from a man aged 45 to 65 who had recovered from COVID-19. The CDR3 region has the DNA TGTGCCAGCAGCTTGGGAGGCGGAATCGACTACGAGCAGTACTTC. It specifies CASSLGGGIDYEQYF.